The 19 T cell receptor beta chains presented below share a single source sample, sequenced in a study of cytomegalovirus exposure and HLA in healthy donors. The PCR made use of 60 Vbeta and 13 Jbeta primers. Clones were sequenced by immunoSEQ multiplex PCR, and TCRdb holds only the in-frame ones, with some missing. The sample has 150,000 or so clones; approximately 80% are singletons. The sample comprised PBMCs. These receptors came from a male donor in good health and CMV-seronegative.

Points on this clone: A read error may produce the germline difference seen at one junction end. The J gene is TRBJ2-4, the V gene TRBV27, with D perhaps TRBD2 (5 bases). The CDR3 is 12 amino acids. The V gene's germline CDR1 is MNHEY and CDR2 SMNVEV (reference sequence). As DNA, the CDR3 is TGTGTCGGGATGCTAGCCAAAAACAGTCAGTACTTC. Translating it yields CVGMLAKNSQYF.

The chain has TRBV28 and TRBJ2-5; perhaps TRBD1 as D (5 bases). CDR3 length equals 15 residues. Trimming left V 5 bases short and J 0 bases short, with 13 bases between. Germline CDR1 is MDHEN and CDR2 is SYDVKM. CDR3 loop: CASSARVEYQETQYF. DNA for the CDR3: TGTGCCAGCAGTGCCAGGGTGGAGTACCAAGAGACCCAGTACTTC.

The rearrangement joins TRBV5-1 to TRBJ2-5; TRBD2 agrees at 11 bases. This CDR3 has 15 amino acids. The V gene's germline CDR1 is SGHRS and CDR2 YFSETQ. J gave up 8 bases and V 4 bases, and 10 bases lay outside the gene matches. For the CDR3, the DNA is TGCGCCAGCAGCGCGGGACTAGCGGATAAGAATACCCAGTACTTC. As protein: CASSAGLADKNTQYF.

The CDR3 protein is CASSSGQGPSGNTIYF. CDR3 coding DNA: TGTGCCAGCTCATCAGGACAGGGCCCCTCTGGAAACACCATATATTTT. The chain is built from TRBV18 and TRBJ1-3; TRBD1 aligns across 8 bases. This CDR3 region has 16 residues. Germline CDR1 reads KGHSH; CDR2 reads LQKENI. The ends lost 5 bases at V and 0 bases at J; junction bases unmatched: 6.

CDR3 sequence reads: CASRLRTGANTGELFF. The CDR3 bases are TGTGCCAGCAGACTAAGGACAGGGGCCAACACCGGGGAGCTGTTTTTT. This chain joins TRBV2 and TRBJ2-2; TRBD1 aligns across 9 bases. This CDR3 has 16 residues. V shed 6 bases, J shed 2 bases, and the junction held 7 bases outside the gene matches. Germline CDR1 SNHLY, CDR2 FYNNEI. The variable domain in full, completed from reference TRBV2 and TRBJ2-2, reads EPEVTQTPSHQVTQMGQEVILRCVPISNHLYFYWYRQILGQKVEFLVSFYNNEISEKSEIFDDQFSVERPDGSNFTLKIRSTKLEDSAMYFCASRLRTGANTGELFFGEGSRLTVL.

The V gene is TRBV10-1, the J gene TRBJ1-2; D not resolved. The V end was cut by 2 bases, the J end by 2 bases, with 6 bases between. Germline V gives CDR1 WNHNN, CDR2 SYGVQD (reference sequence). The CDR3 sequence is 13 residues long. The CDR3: CASSEAVNYGYTF. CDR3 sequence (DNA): TGCGCCAGCAGTGAGGCAGTCAACTATGGCTACACCTTC.

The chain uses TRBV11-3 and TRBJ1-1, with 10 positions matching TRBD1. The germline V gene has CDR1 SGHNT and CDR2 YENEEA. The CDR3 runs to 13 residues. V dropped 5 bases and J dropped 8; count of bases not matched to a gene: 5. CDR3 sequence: CASSREGQGEAFF. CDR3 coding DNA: TGTGCCAGCAGCCGCGAGGGACAGGGGGAAGCTTTCTTT.

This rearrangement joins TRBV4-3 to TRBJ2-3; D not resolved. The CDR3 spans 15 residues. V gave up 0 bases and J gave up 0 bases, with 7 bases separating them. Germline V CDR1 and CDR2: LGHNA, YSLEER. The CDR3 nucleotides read TGCGCCAGCAGCCAAGATCTACCGAGCACAGATACGCAGTATTTT. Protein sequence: CASSQDLPSTDTQYF.

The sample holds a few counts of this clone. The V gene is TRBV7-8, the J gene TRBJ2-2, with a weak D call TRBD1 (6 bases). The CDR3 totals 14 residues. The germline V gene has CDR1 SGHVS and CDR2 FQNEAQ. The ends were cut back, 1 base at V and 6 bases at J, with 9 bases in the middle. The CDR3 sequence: CASSLGGGPGELFF. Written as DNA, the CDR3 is TGTGCCAGCAGCTTAGGTGGGGGCCCCGGGGAGCTGTTTTTT.

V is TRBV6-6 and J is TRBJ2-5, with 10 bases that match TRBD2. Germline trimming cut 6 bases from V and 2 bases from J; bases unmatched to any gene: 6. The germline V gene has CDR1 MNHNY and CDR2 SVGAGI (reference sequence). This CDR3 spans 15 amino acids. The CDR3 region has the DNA TGTGCCAGCAGAACCAGCGGGAGGGGTCAAGAGACCCAGTACTTC. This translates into CASRTSGRGQETQYF.

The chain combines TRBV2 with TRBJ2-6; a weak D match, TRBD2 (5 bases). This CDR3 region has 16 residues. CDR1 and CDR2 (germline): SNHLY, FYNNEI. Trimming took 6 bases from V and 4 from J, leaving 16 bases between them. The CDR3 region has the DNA TGTGCCAGCAGGACCGGAGGCTCCCCAGGGGCCAACGTCCTGACTTTC. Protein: CASRTGGSPGANVLTF.

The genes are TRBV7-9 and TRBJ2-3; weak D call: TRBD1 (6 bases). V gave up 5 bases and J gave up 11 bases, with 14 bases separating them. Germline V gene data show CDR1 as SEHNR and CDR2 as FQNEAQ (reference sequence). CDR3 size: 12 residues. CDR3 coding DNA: TGTGCCAGCAGCGAAGACAGGCTGGGGCAGTATTTT. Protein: CASSEDRLGQYF.

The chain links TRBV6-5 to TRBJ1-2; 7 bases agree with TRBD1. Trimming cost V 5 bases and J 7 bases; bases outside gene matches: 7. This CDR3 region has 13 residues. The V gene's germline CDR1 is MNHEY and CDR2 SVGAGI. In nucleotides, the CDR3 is TGTGCCAGCAGTGAAGTCCAGGGGGGTGGCTACACCTTC. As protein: CASSEVQGGGYTF.

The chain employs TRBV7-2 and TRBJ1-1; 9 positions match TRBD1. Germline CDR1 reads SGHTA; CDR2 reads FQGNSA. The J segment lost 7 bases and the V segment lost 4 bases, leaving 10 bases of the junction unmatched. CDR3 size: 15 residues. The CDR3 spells CASSYQTGGFGEAFF. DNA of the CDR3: TGTGCCAGCAGCTACCAGACAGGGGGTTTTGGTGAAGCTTTCTTT.

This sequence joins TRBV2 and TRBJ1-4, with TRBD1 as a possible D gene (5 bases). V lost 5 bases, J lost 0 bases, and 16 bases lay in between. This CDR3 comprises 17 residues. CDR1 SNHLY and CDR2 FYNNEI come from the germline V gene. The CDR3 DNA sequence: TGTGCCAGCAGTTGGAGACAGTCGATAGCAACTAATGAAAAACTGTTTTTT. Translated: CASSWRQSIATNEKLFF.

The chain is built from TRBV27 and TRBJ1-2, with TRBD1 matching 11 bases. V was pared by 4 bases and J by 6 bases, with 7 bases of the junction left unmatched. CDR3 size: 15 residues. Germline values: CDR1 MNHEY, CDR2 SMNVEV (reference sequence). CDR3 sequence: CASSSTGTGGNGYTF. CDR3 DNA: TGTGCCAGCAGTTCTACCGGGACAGGGGGGAATGGCTACACCTTC.

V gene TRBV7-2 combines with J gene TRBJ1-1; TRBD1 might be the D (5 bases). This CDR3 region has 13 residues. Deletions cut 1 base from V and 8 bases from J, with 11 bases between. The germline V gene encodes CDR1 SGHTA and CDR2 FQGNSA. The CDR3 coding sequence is TGTGCCAGCAGCTTAGTAAGGGGTAGGGAAGCTTTCTTT. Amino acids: CASSLVRGREAFF.

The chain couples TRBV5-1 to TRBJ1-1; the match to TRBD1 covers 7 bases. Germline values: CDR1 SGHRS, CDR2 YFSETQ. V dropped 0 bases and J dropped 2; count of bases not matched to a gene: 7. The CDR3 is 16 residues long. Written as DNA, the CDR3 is TGCGCCAGCAGCTTGGGGGACAGCAGACCCAACACTGAAGCTTTCTTT. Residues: CASSLGDSRPNTEAFF.

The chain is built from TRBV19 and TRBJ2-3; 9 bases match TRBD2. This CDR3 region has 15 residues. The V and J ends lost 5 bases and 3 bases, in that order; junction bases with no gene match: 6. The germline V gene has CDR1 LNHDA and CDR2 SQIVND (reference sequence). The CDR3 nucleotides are TGTGCCAGTAGTGAACGGACTAGCGTAACAGATACGCAGTATTTT. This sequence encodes CASSERTSVTDTQYF.